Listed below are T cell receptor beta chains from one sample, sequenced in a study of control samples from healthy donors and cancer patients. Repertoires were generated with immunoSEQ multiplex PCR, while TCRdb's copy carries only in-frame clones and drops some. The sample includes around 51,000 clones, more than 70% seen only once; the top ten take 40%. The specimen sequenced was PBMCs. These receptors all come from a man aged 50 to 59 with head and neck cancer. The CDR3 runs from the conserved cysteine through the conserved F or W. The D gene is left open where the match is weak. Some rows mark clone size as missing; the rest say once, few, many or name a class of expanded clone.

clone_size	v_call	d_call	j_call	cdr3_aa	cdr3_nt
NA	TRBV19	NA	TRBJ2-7	CASSSRRVRGGNEQYF	TGTGCCAGTAGTTCCCGCCGCGTCAGGGGAGGAAACGAGCAGTACTTC
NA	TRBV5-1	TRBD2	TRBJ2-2	CASIRTSGRARTGELFF	TGCGCCAGCATAAGGACTAGCGGGAGGGCCCGTACCGGGGAGCTGTTTTTT
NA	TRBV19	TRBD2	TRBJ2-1	CASSLLAEYNEQFF	TGTGCCAGTAGTTTACTAGCGGAATACAATGAGCAGTTCTTC
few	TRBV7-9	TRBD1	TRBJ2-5	CASSLLQGQETQYF	TGTGCCAGCAGCTTATTACAGGGGCAAGAGACCCAGTACTTC
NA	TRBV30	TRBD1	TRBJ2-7	CACRGTGGTYEQYF	TGTGCCTGTCGGGGGACAGGGGGCACCTACGAGCAGTACTTC
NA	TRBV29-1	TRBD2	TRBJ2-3	CSVETSGGSLDTQYF	TGCAGCGTTGAAACTAGCGGGGGCTCCCTTGATACGCAGTATTTT
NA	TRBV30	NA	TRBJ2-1	CAWSRFNEQFF	TGTGCCTGGAGTCGGTTCAATGAGCAGTTCTTC
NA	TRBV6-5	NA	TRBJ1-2	CASSRDNYGYTF	TGTGCCAGCAGTCGGGACAACTATGGCTACACCTTC
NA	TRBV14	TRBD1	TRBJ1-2	CASSLTGQGVYGYTF	TGTGCCAGCAGCCTAACGGGACAGGGGGTCTATGGCTACACCTTC
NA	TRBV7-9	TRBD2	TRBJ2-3	CAIPRGGGTDTQYF	TGTGCCATCCCCCGGGGAGGGGGCACAGATACGCAGTATTTT
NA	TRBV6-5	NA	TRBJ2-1	CASCRGGGSYNEQFF	TGTGCCAGCTGCCGGGGTGGGGGCTCCTACAATGAGCAGTTCTTC
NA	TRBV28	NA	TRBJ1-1	CASSLEVRENTEAFF	TGTGCCAGCAGTTTAGAAGTCAGGGAGAACACTGAAGCTTTCTTT
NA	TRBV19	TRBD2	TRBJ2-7	CASGGGAEQYF	TGTGCCTCCGGCGGGGGGGCCGAGCAGTACTTC
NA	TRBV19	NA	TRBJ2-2	CASSRGSGELFF	TGTGCCAGCTCCCGGGGTTCCGGGGAGCTGTTTTTT
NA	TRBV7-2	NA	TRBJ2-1	CASSVGGYEQFF	TGTGCCAGCAGCGTAGGAGGGTATGAGCAGTTCTTC
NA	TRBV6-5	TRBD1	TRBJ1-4	CASSQRQGAEKLFF	TGTGCCAGCAGTCAACGACAGGGCGCAGAAAAACTGTTTTTT
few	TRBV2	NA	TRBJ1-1	CAVYSGLFLAEAFF	TGTGCCGTTTACTCCGGGTTATTTTTGGCTGAAGCTTTCTTT
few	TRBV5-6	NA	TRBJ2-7	CASSLESGSEYF	TGTGCCAGCAGCTTGGAGTCAGGTTCGGAGTACTTC
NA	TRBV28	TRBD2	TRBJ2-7	CASSLAGGISSYEQYF	TGTGCCAGCAGTTTAGCGGGAGGCATCAGTAGCTACGAGCAGTACTTC
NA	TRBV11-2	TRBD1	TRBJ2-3	CASRSQGAPAKGDTQYF	TGTGCCAGCAGATCACAGGGGGCCCCGGCTAAAGGGGATACGCAGTATTTT
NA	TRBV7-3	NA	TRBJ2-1	CASSLLQGLSYNEQFF	TGTGCCAGCAGCTTATTACAGGGACTCTCCTACAATGAGCAGTTCTTC
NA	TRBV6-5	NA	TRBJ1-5	CASSYRRDSNQPQHF	TGTGCCAGCAGTTACAGAAGAGATAGCAATCAGCCCCAGCATTTT
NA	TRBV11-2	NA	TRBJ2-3	CASSLVDSWPDTQYF	TGTGCCAGCAGCTTAGTCGATAGTTGGCCAGATACGCAGTATTTT
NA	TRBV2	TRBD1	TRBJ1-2	CASSLGQGDLGYTF	TGTGCCAGCAGTCTCGGACAGGGGGACCTTGGCTACACCTTC
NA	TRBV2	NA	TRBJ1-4	CAANGLANEKLFF	TGTGCCGCAAATGGGTTGGCTAATGAAAAACTGTTTTTT
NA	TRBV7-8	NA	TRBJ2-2	CASSLRGPYGELFF	TGTGCCAGCAGCTTACGAGGGCCTTACGGGGAGCTGTTTTTT
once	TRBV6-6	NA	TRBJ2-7	CASEGRAMEQYF	TGTGCCAGCGAGGGACGGGCGATGGAGCAGTACTTC
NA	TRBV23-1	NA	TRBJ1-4	CASSQSRKNEKLFF	TGCGCCAGCAGTCAATCACGGAAAAATGAAAAACTGTTTTTT
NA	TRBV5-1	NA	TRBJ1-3	CASSLEGPAGSSGNTIYF	TGCGCCAGCAGCTTGGAGGGACCCGCGGGAAGCTCTGGAAACACCATATATTTT
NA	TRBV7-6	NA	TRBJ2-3	CASSPPWTTSTDTQYF	TGTGCCAGCAGCCCCCCTTGGACAACTAGCACAGATACGCAGTATTTT
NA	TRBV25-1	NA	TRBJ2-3	CASSEFGADTQYF	TGTGCCAGCAGTGAATTCGGAGCAGATACGCAGTATTTT
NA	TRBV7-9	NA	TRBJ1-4	CASSFREPFKAYSEKLFF	TGTGCCAGCAGCTTCAGGGAGCCCTTTAAAGCTTATTCCGAAAAACTGTTTTTT
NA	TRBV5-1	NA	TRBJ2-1	CASSPRALSSSYNEQFF	TGCGCCAGCAGCCCCCGGGCGCTAAGCAGCTCCTACAATGAGCAGTTCTTC
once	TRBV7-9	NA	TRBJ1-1	CASKSPPLTEAFF	TGTGCCAGCAAATCACCGCCCCTCACTGAAGCTTTCTTT
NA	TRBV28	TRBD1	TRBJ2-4	CASRGQGIAKNIQYF	TGTGCCAGCAGAGGACAGGGTATAGCCAAAAACATTCAGTACTTC
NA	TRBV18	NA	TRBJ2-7	CASSPPGQSEQYF	TGTGCCAGCTCACCACCAGGACAGTCCGAGCAGTACTTC
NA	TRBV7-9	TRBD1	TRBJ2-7	CASSLPTGAGSSYEQYF	TGTGCCAGCAGCTTACCGACAGGGGCGGGAAGCTCCTACGAGCAGTACTTC
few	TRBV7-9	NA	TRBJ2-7	CASSPFEGTRYEQYF	TGTGCCAGCAGCCCCTTCGAGGGAACCCGTTACGAGCAGTACTTC
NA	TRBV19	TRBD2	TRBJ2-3	CASSATLAGVPDTQYF	TGTGCCAGTAGTGCAACCTTAGCGGGGGTCCCGGATACGCAGTATTTT
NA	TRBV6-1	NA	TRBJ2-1	CASSDQGSVKQFF	TGTGCCAGCAGTGATCAGGGGTCGGTTAAGCAGTTCTTC
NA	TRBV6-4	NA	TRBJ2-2	CASSEGSGNTGELFF	TGTGCCAGCAGTGAGGGTAGCGGGAACACCGGGGAGCTGTTTTTT